The rows below give T cell receptor beta chains drawn from one sample of a study of blood T cell repertoires in COVID-19. This table comes from immunoSEQ multiplex PCR, and its TCRdb copy is limited to in-frame clones, with some not included. In the table there are 250,000 to 300,000 clones, approximately 88% of which are singletons. The sequenced sample consisted of peripheral blood. The receptors originated from a man over 45 with acute or convalescent COVID-19. The CDR3 runs from the conserved cysteine through the conserved F or W. D genes are given only for firm matches. Clone size is shown for a subset of rows, as once, few, many or a class of expanded clone.

d_call	v_call	clone_size	j_call	cdr3_nt	cdr3_aa
NA	TRBV7-9	NA	TRBJ2-7	TGTGCCAGCAGCCCCACGGGGATGAGCGGCTACGAGCAGTACTTC	CASSPTGMSGYEQYF
NA	TRBV10-2	NA	TRBJ1-3	TGCGCCAGCAGTGAGAGTCGGGGAAACACCATATATTTT	CASSESRGNTIYF
TRBD1	TRBV3-1/TRBV3-2	NA	TRBJ1-5	TGTGCCAGCAGCCAAGGGACAGGGCTTTTTCAGCCCCAGCATTTT	CASSQGTGLFQPQHF
TRBD2	TRBV19	NA	TRBJ2-1	TGTGCCAGTAGTATTGTCGGGGGGGTCTATGAGCAGTTCTTC	CASSIVGGVYEQFF
TRBD2	TRBV7-9	NA	TRBJ2-7	TGTGCCAGCAGCTTATTCGGGGGACTATACGAGCAGTACTTC	CASSLFGGLYEQYF
TRBD2	TRBV5-1	NA	TRBJ2-7	TGCGCCAGCAGCCCGGGGGGAACGTCCGAGCAGTACTTC	CASSPGGTSEQYF
NA	TRBV5-8	NA	TRBJ2-1	TGTGCCATCCCTCCTTCGGGACACCCTAGCAATGAGCAGTTCTTC	CAIPPSGHPSNEQFF
TRBD1	TRBV5-6	NA	TRBJ2-7	TGTGCCAGCAGCGGCGGGACAGGGATAACCTACGAGCAGTACTTC	CASSGGTGITYEQYF
NA	TRBV19	NA	TRBJ2-7	TGTGCCAGTGGCCAAGGGGGCGAGCAGTACTTC	CASGQGGEQYF
TRBD1	TRBV2	NA	TRBJ1-4	TGTGCCAGCAGGGCGGGGACAGGGGACTTAGAGGAAAAACTGTTTTTT	CASRAGTGDLEEKLFF
NA	TRBV19	once	TRBJ1-2	TGTGCCAGTAGTATACAGATTAACTATGGCTACACCTTC	CASSIQINYGYTF
NA	TRBV3-1/TRBV3-2	NA	TRBJ1-1	TGTGCCAGCAGCCAAACGACAGGCCCGGGGACTGAAGCTTTCTTT	CASSQTTGPGTEAFF
NA	TRBV20-1	NA	TRBJ1-3	TGCAGTGCTGCCCGGGACACCATATATTTT	CSAARDTIYF
TRBD1	TRBV7-2	NA	TRBJ2-3	TGTGCCAGCAGCTTGGCCCCGACAGGGTTCACAGATACGCAGTATTTT	CASSLAPTGFTDTQYF
NA	TRBV9	NA	TRBJ1-1	TGTGCCAGCAGCGTAGTGGAGAGGACTGAAGCTTTCTTT	CASSVVERTEAFF
TRBD1	TRBV19	NA	TRBJ1-1	TGTGCCAGTAGTCCCCGGGACAGGTTTAGTGCGACCACTGAAGCTTTCTTT	CASSPRDRFSATTEAFF
NA	TRBV6-5	NA	TRBJ1-1	TGTGCCAGCAGTTACTCTCCCGTTAACACTGAAGCTTTCTTT	CASSYSPVNTEAFF
NA	TRBV7-2	NA	TRBJ1-5	TGTGCCAGCAGCTTCGGTACTTTTCAGCCCCAGCATTTT	CASSFGTFQPQHF
NA	TRBV6-4	NA	TRBJ1-1	TGTGCCAGCAGTGAACGAACTAACACTGAAGCTTTCTTT	CASSERTNTEAFF
NA	TRBV5-1	NA	TRBJ2-7	TGCGCCAGCAGCTTGGACAGAGCCTACGAGCAGTACTTC	CASSLDRAYEQYF
NA	TRBV18	NA	TRBJ1-4	TGTGCCAGCTCACCACAGGGTGGCGGGGATGAAAAACTGTTTTTT	CASSPQGGGDEKLFF
TRBD2	TRBV27	NA	TRBJ2-5	TGTGCCAGCAGTCCCGTTAGCGGGGGTTGGGAGACCCAGTACTTC	CASSPVSGGWETQYF
NA	TRBV3-1/TRBV3-2	NA	TRBJ2-1	TGTGCCAGCAGCCAAGATCCCCTGGAGGGCCTGAATGAGCAGTTCTTC	CASSQDPLEGLNEQFF
TRBD1	TRBV3-1/TRBV3-2	NA	TRBJ2-7	TGTGCCAGCAGCCAAGTTCCCGGGACAGGCGACTACGAGCAGTACTTC	CASSQVPGTGDYEQYF
TRBD1	TRBV7-8	NA	TRBJ1-2	TGTGCCAGCGAGGACCCCGGGACAGGCATATATGGCTACACCTTC	CASEDPGTGIYGYTF
NA	TRBV3-1/TRBV3-2	NA	TRBJ1-1	TGTGCCAGCAGCCGCCGGACAGAAACCACTGAAGCTTTCTTT	CASSRRTETTEAFF
TRBD2	TRBV5-1	NA	TRBJ2-5	TGCGCCAGCAGAAGGACTAGCGGAGAAGAGACCCAGTACTTC	CASRRTSGEETQYF
NA	TRBV13	few	TRBJ2-3	TGTGCCAGCAGCAGGCCGGGGAGCACAGATACGCAGTATTTT	CASSRPGSTDTQYF
TRBD1	TRBV3-1/TRBV3-2	NA	TRBJ2-7	TGTGCCAGCAGCCAAGAAAGGGACAGCTCCTACGAGCAGTACTTC	CASSQERDSSYEQYF
NA	TRBV6-2/TRBV6-3	NA	TRBJ2-7	TGTGCCAGCAGTTACTCGGGCGGGGAGATAAACTACGAGCAGTACTTC	CASSYSGGEINYEQYF
NA	TRBV19	NA	TRBJ2-1	TGTGCCAGTAGCCCCCGCCCGGCAGGGGTGAGCCTCAACAATGAGCAGTTCTTC	CASSPRPAGVSLNNEQFF
NA	TRBV30	once	TRBJ1-2	TGTGCCTGGAGTGTCGTGGGAGATGGCTACACCTTC	CAWSVVGDGYTF
TRBD1	TRBV7-2	NA	TRBJ1-2	TGTGCCAGCAGACGGACAGGGGGCGCCTACGGCTACACCTTC	CASRRTGGAYGYTF
NA	TRBV7-8	NA	TRBJ2-5	TGTGCCAGCAGCCCAATGCGTCTCCAAGAGACCCAGTACTTC	CASSPMRLQETQYF
NA	TRBV25-1	NA	TRBJ1-2	TGTGCCAGCAGTCCCACAGCGGGGGGGGCGATCGGCTACACCTTC	CASSPTAGGAIGYTF
TRBD2	TRBV5-1	NA	TRBJ2-2	TGCGCCAGCAGCTTGGCCGGGACTAGCGAGGGCGGGGAGCTGTTTTTT	CASSLAGTSEGGELFF
NA	TRBV5-1	NA	TRBJ1-1	TGCGCCAGCAGCTATGACAGCTATTATGAAGCTTTCTTT	CASSYDSYYEAFF
NA	TRBV11-2	NA	TRBJ1-1	TGTGCCAGCAGCTTAGATCCACACGCGAACACTGAAGCTTTCTTT	CASSLDPHANTEAFF
TRBD2	TRBV27	NA	TRBJ2-1	TGTGCCAGCAGTTTTCAACCCGTAGCGGGCAGCTCCTACAATGAGCAGTTCTTC	CASSFQPVAGSSYNEQFF
NA	TRBV20-1	NA	TRBJ2-3	TGCAGTGCTGGCTTTGCAGATACGCAGTATTTT	CSAGFADTQYF
NA	TRBV7-9	once	TRBJ1-5	TGTGCCAGCAGCTTCTCGCCTGGGGGGGACAATCAGCCCCAGCATTTT	CASSFSPGGDNQPQHF
TRBD2	TRBV6-1	NA	TRBJ2-1	TGTGCCAGCAGTGAACTTCGCGAGACTAGCCGTGAGCAGTTCTTC	CASSELRETSREQFF
TRBD1	TRBV20-1	once	TRBJ1-4	TGCAGTGCTAGTAAGGGACAGTCTTTCGTTGCAACTAATGAAAAACTGTTTTTT	CSASKGQSFVATNEKLFF
NA	TRBV5-5	once	TRBJ1-5	TGTGCCAGCAGCTTTCAGGGGCAGCCCCAGCATTTT	CASSFQGQPQHF
TRBD1	TRBV3-1/TRBV3-2	NA	TRBJ1-1	TGTGCCAGCAGCCAATCAGGGGGCACTGAAGCTTTCTTT	CASSQSGGTEAFF
TRBD1	TRBV4-2	NA	TRBJ2-2	TGTGCCAGCAGCCCGACAGGGACCCGGACCGGGGAGCTGTTTTTT	CASSPTGTRTGELFF
NA	TRBV27	NA	TRBJ2-6	TGTGCCAGCAGTCCCCAGGGGTCTGGGGCCAACGTCCTGACTTTC	CASSPQGSGANVLTF
TRBD2	TRBV20-1	NA	TRBJ2-5	TGCAGTGCTAGTGGGCTAGCGGGACAAGAGACCCAGTACTTC	CSASGLAGQETQYF
TRBD2	TRBV10-3	NA	TRBJ2-5	TGTGCCATCAGCGATCCGGGACTAGCGGGGGGGGAGACCCAGTACTTC	CAISDPGLAGGETQYF
TRBD1	TRBV18	once	TRBJ2-7	TGTGCCAGCTCACCGAACCAGGGGGCCGAGCAGTACTTC	CASSPNQGAEQYF
TRBD1	TRBV7-8	NA	TRBJ2-7	TGTGCCAGCAGCAAGGGACAGATCTCCTTGGAGCAGTACTTC	CASSKGQISLEQYF
NA	TRBV5-4	NA	TRBJ2-2	TGTGCCAGCAGTTCCCGTGCAGGCGCGAACACCGGGGAGCTGTTTTTT	CASSSRAGANTGELFF
NA	TRBV2	once	TRBJ1-6	TGTGCCAGCAGTGGCCCGGGAACCTTATCACCCCTCCACTTT	CASSGPGTLSPLHF
NA	TRBV19	NA	TRBJ2-5	TGTGCCAGCCGACAGGTACCCGGGGAGACCCAGTACTTC	CASRQVPGETQYF
NA	TRBV12-3/TRBV12-4	once	TRBJ2-5	TGTGCCAGCAGTTTTGGGGGGCAAGAGACCCAGTACTTC	CASSFGGQETQYF
TRBD2	TRBV9	NA	TRBJ2-2	TGTGCCAGCAGCGTAGAAGCGGGGGGCGGGGAGCTGTTTTTT	CASSVEAGGGELFF
NA	TRBV2	NA	TRBJ1-1	TGTGCCAGCAGTGAACTCTCTGAAGCTTTCTTT	CASSELSEAFF
TRBD2	TRBV9	NA	TRBJ2-5	TGTGCCAGCAGCGCCGGACCGCTAGCGGGGGCCTTCCGTGAGACCCAGTACTTC	CASSAGPLAGAFRETQYF
NA	TRBV6-5	NA	TRBJ1-1	TGTGCCAGCAGTTGGGGCTCCATGAACACTGAAGCTTTCTTT	CASSWGSMNTEAFF
TRBD1	TRBV19	NA	TRBJ1-2	TGTGCCAGTAGGGGGACAGGGGCAATAAGCGGCTACACCTTC	CASRGTGAISGYTF